This T cell receptor beta chain appears in the sequencing data of a study of blood T cell repertoires in COVID-19. Across the whole study: Sources were T cells, B-cell-depleted T cells, or PBMCs; the material itself was cDNA or gDNA.

Authors' analysis steps: Reference gene primers were amplified, and this amplification served to estimate nucleated cell counts. Profiling relied on immunoSEQ multiplex PCR, and the TCRdb table lists in-frame clones only, not all of them. V, J and clone size are those of that table, while D and trimming were read from the DNA. The sample holds approximately 40,000 clones; about 90% are singletons and the top ten take roughly 25%. The sequencing input was peripheral blood. The TCR sequence derives from a woman aged 80 or over in a cohort sampled during active or convalescent COVID-19.

This CDR3 is CASRGSLADTQYF. The CDR3 DNA follows: TGTGCCAGTCGGGGGTCCCTGGCAGATACGCAGTATTTT. The chain carries TRBV27 and TRBJ2-3; D perhaps matches TRBD2 (6 bases). The germline V gene has CDR1 MNHEY and CDR2 SMNVEV (reference sequence). V was trimmed by 9 bases and J by 4 bases, leaving 14 bases between them. The CDR3 has 13 amino acids.